This T cell receptor (beta chain) was retrieved from a study of cytomegalovirus exposure and HLA in healthy donors. 13 Jbeta primers and 60 Vbeta primers were used for the PCR. Some clones are missing from TCRdb's copy, which holds only in-frame ones; the method was immunoSEQ multiplex PCR. The table shows about 100,000 clones, with 75% to 85% occurring only once. Germline CDR1 and CDR2: MNHNS and SASEGT. The V and J ends lost 2 bases and 5 bases, in that order; junction bases with no gene match: 5. The length of the CDR3 is 15 residues. This clone was seen a handful of times. The chain combines TRBV6-1 with TRBJ2-5, with 10 bases fitting TRBD2. Material for sequencing was PBMCs. The clonotype originates from a woman aged 18-35 years in good health and CMV-seronegative. CDR3 sequence reads: CASSEQAGGRETQYF. The DNA of the CDR3 is TGTGCCAGCAGTGAACAAGCGGGAGGGCGGGAGACCCAGTACTTC.